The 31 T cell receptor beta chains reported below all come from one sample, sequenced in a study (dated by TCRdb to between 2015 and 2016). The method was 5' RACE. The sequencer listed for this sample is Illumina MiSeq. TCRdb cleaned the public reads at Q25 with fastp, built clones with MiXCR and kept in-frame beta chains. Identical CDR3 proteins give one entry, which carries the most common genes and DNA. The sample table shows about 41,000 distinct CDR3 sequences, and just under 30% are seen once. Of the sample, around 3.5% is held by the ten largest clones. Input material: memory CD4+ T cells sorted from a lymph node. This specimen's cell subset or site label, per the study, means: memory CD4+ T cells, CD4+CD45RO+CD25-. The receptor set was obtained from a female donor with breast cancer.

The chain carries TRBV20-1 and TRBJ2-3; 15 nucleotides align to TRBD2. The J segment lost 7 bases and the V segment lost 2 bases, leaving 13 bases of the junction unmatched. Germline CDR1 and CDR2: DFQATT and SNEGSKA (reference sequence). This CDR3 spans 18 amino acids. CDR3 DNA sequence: TGCAGTGCTAGATTACCGGGACTAGCGGGAGGAGTGACAAATACGCAGTATTTT. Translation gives CSARLPGLAGGVTNTQYF.

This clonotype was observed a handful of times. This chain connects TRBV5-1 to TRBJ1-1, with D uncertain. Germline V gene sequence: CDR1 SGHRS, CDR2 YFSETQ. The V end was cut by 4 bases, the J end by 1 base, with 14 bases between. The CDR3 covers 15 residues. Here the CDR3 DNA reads TGCGCCAGCAGCCTGCTACAAGGAGGGAACACTGAAGCTTTCTTT. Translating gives CASSLLQGGNTEAFF.

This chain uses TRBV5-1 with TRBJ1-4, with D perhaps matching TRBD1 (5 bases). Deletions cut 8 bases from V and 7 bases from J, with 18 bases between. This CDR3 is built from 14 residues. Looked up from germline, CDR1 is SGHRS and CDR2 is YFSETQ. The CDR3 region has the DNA TGCGCCAGTTCAATTTCAGGGAATGGTGAAAAACTGTTTTTT. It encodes CASSISGNGEKLFF.

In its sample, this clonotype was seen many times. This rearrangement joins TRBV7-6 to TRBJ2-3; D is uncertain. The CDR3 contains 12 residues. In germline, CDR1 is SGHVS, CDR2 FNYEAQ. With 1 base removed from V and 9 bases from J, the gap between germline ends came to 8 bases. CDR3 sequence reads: CASSLDGVTQYF. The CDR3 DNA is TGTGCCAGCAGCTTAGATGGAGTAACGCAGTATTTT.

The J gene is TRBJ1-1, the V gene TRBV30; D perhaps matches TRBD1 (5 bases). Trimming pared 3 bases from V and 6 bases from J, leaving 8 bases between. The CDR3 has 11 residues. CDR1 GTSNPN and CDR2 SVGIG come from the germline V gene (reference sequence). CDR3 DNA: TGTGCCTGGAGGAAGGGGCCTGAAGCTTTCTTT. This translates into CAWRKGPEAFF.

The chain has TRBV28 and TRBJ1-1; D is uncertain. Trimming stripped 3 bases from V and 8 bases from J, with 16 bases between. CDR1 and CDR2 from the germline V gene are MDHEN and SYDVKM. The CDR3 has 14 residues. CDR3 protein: CASSFTGLRVEAFF. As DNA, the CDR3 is TGTGCCAGCAGTTTTACCGGATTACGGGTCGAAGCTTTCTTT.

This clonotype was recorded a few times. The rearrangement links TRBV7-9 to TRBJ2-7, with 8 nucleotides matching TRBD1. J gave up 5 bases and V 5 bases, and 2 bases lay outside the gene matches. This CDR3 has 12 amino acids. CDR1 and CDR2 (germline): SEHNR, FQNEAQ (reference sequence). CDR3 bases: TGTGCCAGCAGCCCGGACAGGGACGAGCAGTACTTC. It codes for CASSPDRDEQYF.

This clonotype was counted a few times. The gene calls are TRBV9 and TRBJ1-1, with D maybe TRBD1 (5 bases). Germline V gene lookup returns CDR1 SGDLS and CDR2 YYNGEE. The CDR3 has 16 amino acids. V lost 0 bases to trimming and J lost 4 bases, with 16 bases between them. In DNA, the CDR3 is TGTGCCAGCAGCGTAGTTGCGGGCGGGGGGAGCACTGAAGCTTTCTTT. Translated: CASSVVAGGGSTEAFF.

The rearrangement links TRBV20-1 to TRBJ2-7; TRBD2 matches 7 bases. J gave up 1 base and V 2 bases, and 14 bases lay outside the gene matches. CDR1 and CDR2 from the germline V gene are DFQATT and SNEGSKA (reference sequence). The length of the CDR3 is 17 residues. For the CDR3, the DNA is TGCAGTGCTAGACCTCTCCAGGGCACCGGGAGGTCCTACGAGCAGTACTTC. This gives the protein CSARPLQGTGRSYEQYF.

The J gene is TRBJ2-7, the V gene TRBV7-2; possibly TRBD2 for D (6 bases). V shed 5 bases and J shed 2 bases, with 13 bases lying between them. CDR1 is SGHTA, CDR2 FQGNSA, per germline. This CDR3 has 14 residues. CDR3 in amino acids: CASSPVGGPYEQYF. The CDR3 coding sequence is TGTGCCAGCAGCCCTGTTGGAGGGCCCTACGAGCAGTACTTC. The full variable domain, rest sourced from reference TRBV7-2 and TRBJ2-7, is GAGVSQSPSNKVTEKGKDVELRCDPISGHTALYWYRQSLGQGLEFLIYFQGNSAPDKSGLPSDRFSAERTGGSVSTLTIQRTQQEDSAVYLCASSPVGGPYEQYFGPGTRLTVT.

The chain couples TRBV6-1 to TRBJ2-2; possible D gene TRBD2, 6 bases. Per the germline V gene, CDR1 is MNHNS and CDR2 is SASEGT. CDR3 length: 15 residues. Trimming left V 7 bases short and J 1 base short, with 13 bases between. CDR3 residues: CASKAISGNTGELFF. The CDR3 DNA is TGTGCCAGCAAGGCTATTAGCGGGAACACCGGGGAGCTGTTTTTT.

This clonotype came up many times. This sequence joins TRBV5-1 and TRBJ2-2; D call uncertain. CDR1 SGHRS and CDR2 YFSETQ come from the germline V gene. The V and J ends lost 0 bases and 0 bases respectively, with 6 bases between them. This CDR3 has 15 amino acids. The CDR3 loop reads CASSLAGANTGELFF. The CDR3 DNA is TGCGCCAGCAGCTTGGCTGGCGCGAACACCGGGGAGCTGTTTTTT. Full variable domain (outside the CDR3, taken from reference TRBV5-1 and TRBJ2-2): KAGVTQTPRYLIKTRGQQVTLSCSPISGHRSVSWYQQTPGQGLQFLFEYFSETQRNKGNFPGRFSGRQFSNSRSEMNVSTLELGDSALYLCASSLAGANTGELFFGEGSRLTVL.

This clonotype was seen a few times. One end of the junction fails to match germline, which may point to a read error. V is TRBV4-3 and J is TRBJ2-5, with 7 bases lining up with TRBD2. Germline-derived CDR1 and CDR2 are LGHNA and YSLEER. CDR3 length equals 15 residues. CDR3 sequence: CASSQELVGGETQYF. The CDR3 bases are TGTGCCAGCAGCCAAGAACTTGTGGGGGGGGAGACCCAGTACTTC.

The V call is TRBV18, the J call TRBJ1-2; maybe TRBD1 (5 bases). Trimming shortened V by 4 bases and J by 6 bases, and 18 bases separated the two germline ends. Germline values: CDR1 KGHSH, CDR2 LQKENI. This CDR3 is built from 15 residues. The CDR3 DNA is TGTGCCAGCTCACAATCATCAGGGATTAAGGATGGCTACACCTTC. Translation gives CASSQSSGIKDGYTF.

DNA for the CDR3: TGCGCCAGCGGTAGCGGCTACGAGCAGTACTTC. It yields the protein CASGSGYEQYF. J is TRBJ2-7 and V is TRBV5-1; D might be TRBD2 (6 bases). Trimming removed 7 bases from V and 3 bases from J, with 8 bases in between. CDR1 is SGHRS and CDR2 is YFSETQ in the germline V gene. This CDR3 region has 11 residues.

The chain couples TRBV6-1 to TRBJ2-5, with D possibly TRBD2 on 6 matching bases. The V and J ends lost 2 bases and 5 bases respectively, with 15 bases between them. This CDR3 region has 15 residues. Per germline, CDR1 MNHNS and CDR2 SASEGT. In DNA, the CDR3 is TGTGCCAGCAGTGAACTTACGGGAGCTAAGGAGACCCAGTACTTC. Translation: CASSELTGAKETQYF.

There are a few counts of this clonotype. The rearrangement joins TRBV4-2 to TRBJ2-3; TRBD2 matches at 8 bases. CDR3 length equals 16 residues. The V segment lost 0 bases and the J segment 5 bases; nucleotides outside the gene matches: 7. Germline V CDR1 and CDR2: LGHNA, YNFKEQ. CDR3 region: CASSQDRSGRGDTQYF. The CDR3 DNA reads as TGTGCCAGCAGCCAAGATCGGAGCGGGAGAGGAGATACGCAGTATTTT.

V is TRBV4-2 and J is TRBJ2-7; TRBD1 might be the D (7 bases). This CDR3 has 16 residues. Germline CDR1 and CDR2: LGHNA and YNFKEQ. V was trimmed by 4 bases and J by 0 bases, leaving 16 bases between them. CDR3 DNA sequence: TGTGCCAGCAGCCCATCAGGGGGGACACTCTCCTACGAGCAGTACTTC. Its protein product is CASSPSGGTLSYEQYF.

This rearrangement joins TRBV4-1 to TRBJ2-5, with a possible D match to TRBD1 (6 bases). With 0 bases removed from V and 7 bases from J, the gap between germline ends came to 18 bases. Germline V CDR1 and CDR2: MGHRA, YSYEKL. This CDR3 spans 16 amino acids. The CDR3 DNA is TGCGCCAGCAGCCAAGATACTCCAGGGGCACTGGGGACCCAGTACTTC. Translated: CASSQDTPGALGTQYF.

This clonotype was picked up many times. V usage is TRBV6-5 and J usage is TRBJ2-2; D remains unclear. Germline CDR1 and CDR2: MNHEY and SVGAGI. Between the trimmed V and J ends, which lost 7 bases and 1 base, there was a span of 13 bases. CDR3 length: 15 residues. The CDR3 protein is CASNSMARNTGELFF. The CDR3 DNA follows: TGTGCCAGCAATTCGATGGCGAGGAACACCGGGGAGCTGTTTTTT.

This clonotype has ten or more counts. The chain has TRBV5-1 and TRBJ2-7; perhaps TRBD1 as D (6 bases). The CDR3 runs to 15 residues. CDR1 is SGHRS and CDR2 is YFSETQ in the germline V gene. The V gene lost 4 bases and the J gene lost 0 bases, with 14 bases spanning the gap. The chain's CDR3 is CASSILDSRSYEQYF. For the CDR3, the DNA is TGCGCCAGCAGCATACTGGACAGCCGCTCCTACGAGCAGTACTTC.

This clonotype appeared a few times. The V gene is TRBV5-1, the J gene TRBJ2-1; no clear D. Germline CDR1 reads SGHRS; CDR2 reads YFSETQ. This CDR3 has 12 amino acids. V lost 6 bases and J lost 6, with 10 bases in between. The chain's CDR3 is CASKDLLNEQFF. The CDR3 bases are TGCGCCAGCAAGGATCTCCTCAATGAGCAGTTCTTC.

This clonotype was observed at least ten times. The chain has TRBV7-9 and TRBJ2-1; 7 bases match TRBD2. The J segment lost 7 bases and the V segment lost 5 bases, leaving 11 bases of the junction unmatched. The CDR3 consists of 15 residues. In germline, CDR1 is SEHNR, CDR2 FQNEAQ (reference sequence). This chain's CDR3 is CASSPTALAVNEQFF. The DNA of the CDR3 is TGTGCCAGCAGCCCCACAGCGCTAGCGGTTAATGAGCAGTTCTTC.

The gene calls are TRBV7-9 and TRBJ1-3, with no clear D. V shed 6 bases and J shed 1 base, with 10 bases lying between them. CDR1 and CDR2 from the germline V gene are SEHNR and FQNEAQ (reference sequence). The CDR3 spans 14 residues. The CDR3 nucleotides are TGTGCCAGCAGGTCGACGGTGTCTGGAAACACCATATATTTT. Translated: CASRSTVSGNTIYF. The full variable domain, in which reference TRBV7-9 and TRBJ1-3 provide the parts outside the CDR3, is DTGVSQNPRHKITKRGQNVTFRCDPISEHNRLYWYRQTLGQGPEFLTYFQNEAQLEKSRLLSDRFSAERPKGSFSTLEIQRTEQGDSAMYLCASRSTVSGNTIYFGEGSWLTVV.

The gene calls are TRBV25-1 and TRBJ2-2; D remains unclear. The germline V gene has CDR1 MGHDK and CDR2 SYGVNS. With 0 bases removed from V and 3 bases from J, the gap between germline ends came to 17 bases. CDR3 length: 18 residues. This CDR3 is CASSEYYSSWGYTGELFF. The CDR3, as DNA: TGTGCCAGCAGTGAATATTATTCGTCGTGGGGTTACACCGGGGAGCTGTTTTTT.

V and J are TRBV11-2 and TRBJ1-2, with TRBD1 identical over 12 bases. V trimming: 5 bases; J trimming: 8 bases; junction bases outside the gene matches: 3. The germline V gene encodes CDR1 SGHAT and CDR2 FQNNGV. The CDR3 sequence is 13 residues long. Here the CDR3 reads CASSPGQGAGYTF. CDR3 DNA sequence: TGTGCCAGCAGCCCGGGACAGGGGGCAGGCTACACCTTC.

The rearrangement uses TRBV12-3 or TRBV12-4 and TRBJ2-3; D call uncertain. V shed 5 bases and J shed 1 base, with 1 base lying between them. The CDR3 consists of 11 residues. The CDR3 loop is CASSRTDTQYF. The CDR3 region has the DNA TGTGCCAGCAGTCGCACAGATACGCAGTATTTT.

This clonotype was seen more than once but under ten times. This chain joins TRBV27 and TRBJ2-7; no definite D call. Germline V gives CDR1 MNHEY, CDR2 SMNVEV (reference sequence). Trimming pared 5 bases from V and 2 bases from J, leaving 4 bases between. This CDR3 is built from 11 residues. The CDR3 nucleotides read TGTGCCAGCAGTGGCCCCTACGAGCAGTACTTC. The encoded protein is CASSGPYEQYF.

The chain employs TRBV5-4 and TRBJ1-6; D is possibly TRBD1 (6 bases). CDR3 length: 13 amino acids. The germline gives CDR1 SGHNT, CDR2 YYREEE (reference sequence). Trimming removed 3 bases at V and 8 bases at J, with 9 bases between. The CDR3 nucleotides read TGTGCCAGCAGCTACAACAGGGATTCACCCCTCCACTTT. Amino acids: CASSYNRDSPLHF.

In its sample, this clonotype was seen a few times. CDR3 sequence (DNA): TGTGCCAGCAGCCGGCAGGGGGGCTCCTACAATGAGCAGTTCTTC. It codes for CASSRQGGSYNEQFF. This chain joins TRBV3-1 and TRBJ2-1; the D gene is possibly TRBD1 (7 bases). From germline, CDR1 is LGHDT and CDR2 YNNKEL (reference sequence). The CDR3 spans 15 residues. V lost 4 bases and J lost 0, with 10 bases in between.

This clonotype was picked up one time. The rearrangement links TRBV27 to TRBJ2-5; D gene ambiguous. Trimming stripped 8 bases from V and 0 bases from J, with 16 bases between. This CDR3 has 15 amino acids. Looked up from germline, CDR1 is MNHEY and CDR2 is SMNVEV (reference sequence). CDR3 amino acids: CASRSSSNYQETQYF. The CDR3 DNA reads TGTGCCAGCCGTTCCTCCTCCAATTACCAAGAGACCCAGTACTTC.